Below are 15 T cell receptor beta chains sequenced from a single sample in a study of blood T cells in healthy people across ages. A second PCR of 7 to 11 cycles used a sample-barcoded 5' primer and a J-beta primer mix. One entry per CDR3 protein results from TCRdb running MiXCR on the 5' RACE reads. The table shows approximately 1,000,000 distinct CDR3 sequences, with more than 40% occurring only once. The sample taken for sequencing was blood. All receptors derive from a woman aged 55-69 years in good health.

This clonotype was counted a single time. Relative to the germline gene, one junction end is altered; a read error may explain this. The rearrangement uses TRBV9 and TRBJ2-7; D might be TRBD1 or TRBD2, each matching 6 bases. Germline V gene sequence: CDR1 SGDLS, CDR2 YYNGEE. This CDR3 is built from 15 residues. CDR3 residues: CASSVEAGHSDEQYF. CDR3 bases: TGTGCCAGCAGCGTAGAGGCGGGACACTCCGACGAGCAGTACTTC.

This clonotype was seen a handful of times. The CDR3 DNA is TGTGCCACCAGCAGAGATCACCAGAGCCAAGAGACCCAGTACTTC. As protein: CATSRDHQSQETQYF. V and J are TRBV15 and TRBJ2-5; no clear D gene. Germline CDR1 reads LNHNV; CDR2 reads YYDKDF (reference sequence). V was pared by 0 bases and J by 1 base, with 9 bases between. The CDR3 contains 15 residues.

J is TRBJ2-3 and V is TRBV20-1; 9 bases agree with TRBD2. CDR3 size: 14 residues. Germline V gene data show CDR1 as DFQATT and CDR2 as SNEGSKA (reference sequence). Trimming took 6 bases from V and 2 from J; bases not matched to a gene: 6. In DNA, the CDR3 is TGCAGTGCCGCGACTAGCGGCCACACAGATACGCAGTATTTT. The encoded protein is CSAATSGHTDTQYF.

This clonotype was detected only a few times. The junction does not match germline at one end; this may be a read error. This chain uses TRBV7-9 with TRBJ2-7, with TRBD2 matching over 8 bases. CDR3 length: 15 residues. Germline V gene data show CDR1 as SEHNR and CDR2 as FQNEAQ (reference sequence). The CDR3 nucleotides read TGTGTCAGCAGCCATAGTTGGCTAGCGGGTAATGAGCAGTACTTC. Encoded protein: CVSSHSWLAGNEQYF.

The rearrangement joins TRBV18 to TRBJ2-7, with TRBD2 identical over 7 bases. The end of the DNA fits TRBJ2-5 better, so the J call may be wrong. This CDR3 contains 15 residues. Per the germline V gene, CDR1 is KGHSH and CDR2 is LQKENI. DNA of the CDR3: TGTGCCAGCTCACCAACGCGGGAGTCGGGCGAGACCCAGTACTTC. Translating gives CASSPTRESGETQYF.

This clonotype was detected only once. The chain has TRBV18 and TRBJ1-1; perhaps TRBD1 as D (6 bases). The germline V gene has CDR1 KGHSH and CDR2 LQKENI. The V end lost 6 bases, the J end lost 6 bases, and 11 bases lay between the germline ends. The CDR3 is 12 residues long. The CDR3 region is CASSWGASEAFF. CDR3 sequence (DNA): TGTGCCAGCTCGTGGGGGGCCTCTGAAGCTTTCTTT.

The rearrangement links TRBV5-1 to TRBJ2-3, with a weak D call TRBD1 (6 bases). V was pared by 6 bases and J by 0 bases, with 14 bases between. This CDR3 comprises 15 residues. Per germline, CDR1 SGHRS and CDR2 YFSETQ. Here the CDR3 reads CASIRTGTSTDTQYF. Written as DNA, the CDR3 is TGCGCCAGCATTCGAACAGGGACGAGCACAGATACGCAGTATTTT.

This sequence joins TRBV7-6 and TRBJ2-7; D might be TRBD1 (6 bases). Germline-derived CDR1 and CDR2 are SGHVS and FNYEAQ. V was pared by 0 bases and J by 2 bases, with 11 bases between. The CDR3 has 15 residues. The CDR3: CASSLAADSTYEQYF. CDR3 DNA: TGTGCCAGCAGCTTAGCGGCGGACAGCACCTACGAGCAGTACTTC.

In the case of this clonotype: Mismatch with germline at one junction end may stem from a read error. The chain has TRBV5-1 and TRBJ1-4; D uncertain. Germline CDR1 SGHRS, CDR2 YFSETQ. The CDR3 runs 15 residues. In DNA, the CDR3 is TGCGCCAACAGCTTGGAAATAGCAACTAATGAAAAACTGTTTTTT. This sequence encodes CANSLEIATNEKLFF.

V gene TRBV7-9 combines with J gene TRBJ2-5; weak D call: TRBD1 (5 bases). Trimming removed 6 bases from V and 4 bases from J, with 12 bases in between. The germline gives CDR1 SEHNR, CDR2 FQNEAQ (reference sequence). CDR3 length: 13 amino acids. The chain's CDR3 is CASRAGFRETQYF. DNA of the CDR3: TGTGCCAGCAGGGCAGGGTTTAGAGAGACCCAGTACTTC.

The chain carries TRBV5-6 and TRBJ2-1; a possible D gene is TRBD1 (5 bases). CDR3 length: 16 residues. Trimming left V 0 bases short and J 2 bases short, with 12 bases between. Germline CDR1 reads SGHDT; CDR2 reads YYEEEE. CDR3 DNA sequence: TGTGCCAGCAGCTTGGTTGGCAGGACAACCTACAATGAGCAGTTCTTC. Protein sequence: CASSLVGRTTYNEQFF.

A remark on this clonotype: The junction differs from germline at one of its ends, possibly a read error. The chain links TRBV9 to TRBJ2-1; tentative D call: TRBD2 (6 bases). CDR3 length equals 15 residues. Germline CDR1 is SGDLS and CDR2 is YYNGEE. The CDR3 sequence is CASSVGGDPYNERFF. CDR3 DNA: TGTGCCAGCAGCGTAGGGGGGGACCCCTACAATGAGCGGTTCTTC.

The chain has TRBV27 and TRBJ1-1; D might be TRBD1 (5 bases). The CDR3 length is 14 residues. Trimming cost V 5 bases and J 1 base, with 11 bases left between them. Germline V lookup: CDR1 MNHEY, CDR2 SMNVEV (reference sequence). DNA for the CDR3: TGTGCCAGCAGTCCCCGGGGGAAGAACACTGAAGCTTTCTTT. Its protein product is CASSPRGKNTEAFF.

This clonotype was detected a few times. This rearrangement joins TRBV24-1 to TRBJ2-5, with D possibly TRBD2 on 7 matching bases. The CDR3 has 17 amino acids. Germline CDR1 reads KGHDR; CDR2 reads SFDVKD. V gave up 3 bases and J gave up 7 bases, with 23 bases separating them. This CDR3 reads CATSDPTSTGGSWTQYF. The CDR3 nucleotides are TGTGCCACCAGTGATCCAACCTCGACGGGGGGCTCTTGGACCCAGTACTTC.

This rearrangement joins TRBV7-9 to TRBJ1-5; D gene uncertain. The CDR3 length is 16 residues. Germline CDR1 is SEHNR and CDR2 is FQNEAQ (reference sequence). V lost 4 bases and J 5 bases, leaving 18 bases between the germline ends. CDR3 region: CASSSRGGWVDQPQHF. Written as DNA, the CDR3 is TGTGCCAGCAGCTCCCGGGGAGGCTGGGTGGATCAGCCCCAGCATTTT.